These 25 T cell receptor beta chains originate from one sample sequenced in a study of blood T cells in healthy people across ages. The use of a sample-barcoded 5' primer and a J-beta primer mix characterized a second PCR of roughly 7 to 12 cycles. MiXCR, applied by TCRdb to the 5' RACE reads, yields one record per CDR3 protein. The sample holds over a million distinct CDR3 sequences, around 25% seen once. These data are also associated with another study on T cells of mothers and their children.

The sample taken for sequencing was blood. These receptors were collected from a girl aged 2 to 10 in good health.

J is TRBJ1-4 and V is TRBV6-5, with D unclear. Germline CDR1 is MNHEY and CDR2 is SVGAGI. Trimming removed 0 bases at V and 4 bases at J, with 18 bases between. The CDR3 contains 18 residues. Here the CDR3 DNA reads TGTGCCAGCAGTTACTCCCAACCCCCCGGAGGCGGTAATGAAAAACTGTTTTTT. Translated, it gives CASSYSQPPGGGNEKLFF.

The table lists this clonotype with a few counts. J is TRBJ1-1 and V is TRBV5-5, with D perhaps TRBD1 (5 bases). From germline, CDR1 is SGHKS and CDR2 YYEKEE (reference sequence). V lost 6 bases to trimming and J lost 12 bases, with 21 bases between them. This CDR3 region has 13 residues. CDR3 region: CASNTAVSRETFF. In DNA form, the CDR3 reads TGTGCCAGCAATACGGCGGTGAGCAGGGAAACTTTCTTT.

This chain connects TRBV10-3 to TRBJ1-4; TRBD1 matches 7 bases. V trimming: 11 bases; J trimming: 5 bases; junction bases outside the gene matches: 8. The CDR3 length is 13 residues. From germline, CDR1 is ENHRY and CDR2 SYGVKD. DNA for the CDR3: TGTGCCGTATCCGGGACAGTAAATGAAAAACTGTTTTTT. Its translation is CAVSGTVNEKLFF.

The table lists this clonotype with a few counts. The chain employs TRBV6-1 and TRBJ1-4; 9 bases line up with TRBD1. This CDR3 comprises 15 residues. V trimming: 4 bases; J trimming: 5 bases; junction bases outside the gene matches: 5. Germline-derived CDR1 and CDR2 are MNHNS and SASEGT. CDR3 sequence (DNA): TGTGCCAGCAGTGGATGGGACAGGGAGAATGAAAAACTGTTTTTT. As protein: CASSGWDRENEKLFF.

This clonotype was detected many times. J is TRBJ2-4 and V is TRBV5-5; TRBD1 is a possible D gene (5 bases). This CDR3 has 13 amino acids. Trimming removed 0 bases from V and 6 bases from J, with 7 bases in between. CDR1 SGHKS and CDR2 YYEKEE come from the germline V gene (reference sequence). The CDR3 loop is CASSLEDRNIQYF. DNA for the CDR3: TGTGCCAGCAGCTTGGAAGACAGAAACATTCAGTACTTC.

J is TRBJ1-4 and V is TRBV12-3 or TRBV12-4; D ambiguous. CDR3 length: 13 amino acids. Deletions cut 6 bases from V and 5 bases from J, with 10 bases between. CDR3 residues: CASSEEINEKLFF. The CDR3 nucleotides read TGTGCCAGCAGCGAGGAGATAAATGAAAAACTGTTTTTT.

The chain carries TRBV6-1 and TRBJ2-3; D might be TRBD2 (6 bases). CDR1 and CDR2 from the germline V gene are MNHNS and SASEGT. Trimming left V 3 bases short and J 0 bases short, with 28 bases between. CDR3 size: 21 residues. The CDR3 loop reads CASSDAFLKAGRRLSTDTQYF. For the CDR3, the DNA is TGTGCCAGCAGTGACGCGTTTCTGAAGGCGGGGCGCCGGCTTAGCACAGATACGCAGTATTTT.

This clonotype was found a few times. CDR3 sequence reads: CASSPLAGVTTGELFF. CDR3 sequence (DNA): TGTGCCAGCAGCCCCCTAGCGGGGGTAACCACCGGGGAGCTGTTTTTT. The rearrangement links TRBV14 to TRBJ2-2; TRBD2 aligns across 10 bases. The germline V gene encodes CDR1 SGHDN and CDR2 FVKESK. This CDR3 comprises 16 residues. The V segment lost 4 bases and the J segment 4 bases; nucleotides outside the gene matches: 6.

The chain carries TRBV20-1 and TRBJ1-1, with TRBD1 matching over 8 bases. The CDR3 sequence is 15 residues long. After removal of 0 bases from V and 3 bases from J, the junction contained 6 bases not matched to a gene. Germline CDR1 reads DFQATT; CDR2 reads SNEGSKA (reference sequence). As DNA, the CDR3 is TGCAGTGCTAGAGATCTGTACAGGGGGTACACTGAAGCTTTCTTT. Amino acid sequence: CSARDLYRGYTEAFF.

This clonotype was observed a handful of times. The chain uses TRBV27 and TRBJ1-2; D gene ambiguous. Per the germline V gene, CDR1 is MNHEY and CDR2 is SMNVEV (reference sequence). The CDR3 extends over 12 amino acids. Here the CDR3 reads CATGGRGDGYTF. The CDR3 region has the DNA TGTGCTACCGGCGGGAGAGGCGATGGCTACACCTTC.

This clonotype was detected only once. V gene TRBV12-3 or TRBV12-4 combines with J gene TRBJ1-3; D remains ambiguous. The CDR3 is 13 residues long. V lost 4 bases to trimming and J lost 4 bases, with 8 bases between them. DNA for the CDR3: TGTGCCAGCAGTTGGGTGGTGGGAAACACCATATATTTT. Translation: CASSWVVGNTIYF.

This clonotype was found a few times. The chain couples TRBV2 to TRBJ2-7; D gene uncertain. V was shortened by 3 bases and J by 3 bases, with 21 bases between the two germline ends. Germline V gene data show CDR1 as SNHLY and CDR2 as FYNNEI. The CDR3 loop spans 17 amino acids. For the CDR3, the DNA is TGTGCCAGCAGTGAGGTCCTCGTAGCCGACACAAACTACGAGCAGTACTTC. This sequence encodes CASSEVLVADTNYEQYF.

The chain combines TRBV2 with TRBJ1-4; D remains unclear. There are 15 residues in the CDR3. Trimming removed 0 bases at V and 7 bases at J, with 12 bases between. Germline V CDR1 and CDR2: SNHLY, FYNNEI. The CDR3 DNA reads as TGTGCCAGCAGTGAAGCTGAGGGCCTTAGTGAAAAACTGTTTTTT. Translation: CASSEAEGLSEKLFF.

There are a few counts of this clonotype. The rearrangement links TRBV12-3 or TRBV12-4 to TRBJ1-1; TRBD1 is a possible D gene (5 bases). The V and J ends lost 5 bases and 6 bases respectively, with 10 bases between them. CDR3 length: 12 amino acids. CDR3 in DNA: TGTGCCAGCAGTATGGGGGTACCTGAAGCTTTCTTT. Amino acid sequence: CASSMGVPEAFF.

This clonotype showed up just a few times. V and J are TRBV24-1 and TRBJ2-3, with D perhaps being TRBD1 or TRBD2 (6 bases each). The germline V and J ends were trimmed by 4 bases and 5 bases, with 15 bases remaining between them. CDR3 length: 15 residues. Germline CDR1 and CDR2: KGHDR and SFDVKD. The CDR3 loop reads CATSDRGTWIDTQYF. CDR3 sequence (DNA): TGTGCCACCAGTGACCGCGGGACATGGATAGATACGCAGTATTTT.

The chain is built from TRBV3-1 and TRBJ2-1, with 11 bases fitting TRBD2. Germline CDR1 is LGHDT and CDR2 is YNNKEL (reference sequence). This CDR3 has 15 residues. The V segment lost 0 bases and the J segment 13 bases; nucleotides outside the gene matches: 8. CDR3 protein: CASSQEGTSGRLQFF. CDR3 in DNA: TGTGCCAGCAGCCAAGAAGGGACTAGCGGACGACTCCAGTTCTTC.

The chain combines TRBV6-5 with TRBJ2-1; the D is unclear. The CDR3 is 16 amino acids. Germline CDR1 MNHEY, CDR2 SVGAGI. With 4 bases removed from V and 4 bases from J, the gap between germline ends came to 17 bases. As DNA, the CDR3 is TGTGCCAGCAGTTTTCAGACCGGAATGAATTACAATGAGCAGTTCTTC. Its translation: CASSFQTGMNYNEQFF.

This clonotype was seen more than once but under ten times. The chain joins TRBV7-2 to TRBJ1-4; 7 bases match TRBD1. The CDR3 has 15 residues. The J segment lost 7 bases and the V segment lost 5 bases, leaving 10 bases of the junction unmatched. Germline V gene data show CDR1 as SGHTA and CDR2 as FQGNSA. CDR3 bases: TGTGCCAGCAGCCCGGACAGGTCGAGAGTTGAAAAACTGTTTTTT. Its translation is CASSPDRSRVEKLFF.

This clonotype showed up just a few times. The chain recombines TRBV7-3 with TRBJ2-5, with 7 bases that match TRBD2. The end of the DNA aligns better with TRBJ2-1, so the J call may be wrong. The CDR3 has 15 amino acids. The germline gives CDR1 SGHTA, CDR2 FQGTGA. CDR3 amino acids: CASSLSGGSSNEQFF. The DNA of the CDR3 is TGTGCCAGCAGCTTATCAGGCGGGAGTTCAAATGAGCAGTTCTTC.

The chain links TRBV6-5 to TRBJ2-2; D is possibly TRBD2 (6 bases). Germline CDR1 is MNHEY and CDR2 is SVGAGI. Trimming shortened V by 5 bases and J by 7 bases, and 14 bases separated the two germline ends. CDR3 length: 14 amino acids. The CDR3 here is CASSISRGSGELFF. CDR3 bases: TGTGCCAGCAGTATCTCCCGGGGGAGCGGGGAGCTGTTTTTT.

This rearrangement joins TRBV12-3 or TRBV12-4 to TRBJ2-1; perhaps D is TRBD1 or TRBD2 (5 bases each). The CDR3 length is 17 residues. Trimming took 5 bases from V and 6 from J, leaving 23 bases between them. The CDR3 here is CASSPDLGATFSNEQFF. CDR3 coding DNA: TGTGCCAGCAGTCCGGATCTCGGGGCTACCTTTTCCAATGAGCAGTTCTTC.

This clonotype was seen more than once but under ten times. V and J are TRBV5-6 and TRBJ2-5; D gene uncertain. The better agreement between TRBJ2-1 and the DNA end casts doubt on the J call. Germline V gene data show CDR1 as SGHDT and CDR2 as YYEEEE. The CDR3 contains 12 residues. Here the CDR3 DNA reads TGTGCCAGCAGCTGGGGTAGTTATGAGCAGTTCTTC. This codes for CASSWGSYEQFF.

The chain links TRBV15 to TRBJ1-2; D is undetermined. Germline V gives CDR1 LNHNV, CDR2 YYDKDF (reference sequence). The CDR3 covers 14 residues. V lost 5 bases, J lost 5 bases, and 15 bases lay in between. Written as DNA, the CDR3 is TGTGCCACCAGCCGGGTGGAGGAACAATATGGCTACACCTTC. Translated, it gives CATSRVEEQYGYTF.

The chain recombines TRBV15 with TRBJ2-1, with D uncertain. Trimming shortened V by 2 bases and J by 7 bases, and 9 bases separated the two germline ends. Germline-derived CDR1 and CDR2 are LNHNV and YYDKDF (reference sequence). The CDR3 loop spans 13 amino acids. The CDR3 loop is CATSRIEGNEQFF. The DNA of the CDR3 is TGTGCCACCAGCAGAATCGAAGGGAATGAGCAGTTCTTC.

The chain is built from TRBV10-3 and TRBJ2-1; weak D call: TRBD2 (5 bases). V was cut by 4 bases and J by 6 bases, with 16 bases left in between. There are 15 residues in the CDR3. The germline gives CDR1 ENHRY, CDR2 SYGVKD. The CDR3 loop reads CAISVLAAAPNEQFF. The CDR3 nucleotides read TGTGCCATCAGTGTGCTAGCCGCTGCCCCCAATGAGCAGTTCTTC.